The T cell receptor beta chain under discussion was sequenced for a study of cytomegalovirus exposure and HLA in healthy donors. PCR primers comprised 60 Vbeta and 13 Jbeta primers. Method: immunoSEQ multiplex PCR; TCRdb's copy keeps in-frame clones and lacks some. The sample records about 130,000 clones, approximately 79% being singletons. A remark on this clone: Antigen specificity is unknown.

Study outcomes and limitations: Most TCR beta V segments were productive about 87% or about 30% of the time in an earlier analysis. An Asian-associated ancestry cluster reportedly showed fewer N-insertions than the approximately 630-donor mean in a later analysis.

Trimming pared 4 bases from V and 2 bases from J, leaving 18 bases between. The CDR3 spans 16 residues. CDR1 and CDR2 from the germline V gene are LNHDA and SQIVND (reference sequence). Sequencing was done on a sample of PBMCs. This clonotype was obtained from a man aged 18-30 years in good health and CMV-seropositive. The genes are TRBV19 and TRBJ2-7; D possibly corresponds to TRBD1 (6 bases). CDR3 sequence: CASSKSGTQGTYEQYF. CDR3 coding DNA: TGTGCCAGTAGTAAATCCGGGACCCAGGGGACCTACGAGCAGTACTTC.